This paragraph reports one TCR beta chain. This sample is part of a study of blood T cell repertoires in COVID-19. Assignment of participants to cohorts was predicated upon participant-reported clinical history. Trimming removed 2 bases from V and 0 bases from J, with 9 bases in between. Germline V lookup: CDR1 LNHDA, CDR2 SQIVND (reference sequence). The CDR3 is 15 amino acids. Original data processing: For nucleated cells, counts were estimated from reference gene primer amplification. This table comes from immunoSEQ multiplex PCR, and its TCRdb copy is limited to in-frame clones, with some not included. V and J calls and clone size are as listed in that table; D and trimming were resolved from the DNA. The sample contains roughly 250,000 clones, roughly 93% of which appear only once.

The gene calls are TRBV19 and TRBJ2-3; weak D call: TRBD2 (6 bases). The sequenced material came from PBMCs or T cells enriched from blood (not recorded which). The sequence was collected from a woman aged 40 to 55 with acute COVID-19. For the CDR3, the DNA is TGTGCCAGTAGTATACTCGGGACTAGCACAGATACGCAGTATTTT. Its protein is CASSILGTSTDTQYF.